This T cell receptor beta chain was recorded in a study of T cells after yellow fever vaccination. The study's findings and limits: Reappearance after the booster was observed for most primary-vaccination clones (roughly 97% CD4, just over 85% CD8). There was a small share of clonotypes that showed up in both the CD4 and CD8 compartments. Peaking faster, on day 5 versus 15, the secondary response was nonetheless weaker.

Germline V CDR1 and CDR2: SGHAT, FQDESV (reference sequence). This CDR3 has 18 residues. Germline trimming cut 5 bases from V and 0 bases from J; bases unmatched to any gene: 9. Notes on this clonotype: The antigen remains undetermined.

TCRdb re-called the 5' RACE reads with MiXCR, one entry per CDR3 protein. The sample carries some 560,000 distinct CDR3 sequences, 17% recorded once. The rearrangement joins TRBV11-1 to TRBJ2-6, with 8 nucleotides matching TRBD1. This receptor was taken from a young man who received the YFV17D yellow fever vaccine. The sample here was PBMCs, taken around 5 days after the first yellow fever vaccination. The CDR3 bases are TGTGCCAGCAGCATGGGGACAGGCGGACTCTCTGGGGCCAACGTCCTGACTTTC. Its translation is CASSMGTGGLSGANVLTF.